The 7 T cell receptor beta chains reported below all come from one sample, sequenced in a study of shared T cell receptors in the human thymus. The assay was immunoSEQ multiplex PCR, and TCRdb's table has in-frame clones only and misses some. The sample records some 700,000 clones, 88% being singletons. These data also featured in a second study, about human thymus T cells.

Sequenced input: thymocytes. Receptors were obtained from a boy younger than two with a congenital heart defect.

The V gene is TRBV5-1, the J gene TRBJ2-3, with TRBD2 matching 13 bases. Germline V gives CDR1 SGHRS, CDR2 YFSETQ. CDR3 length: 18 residues. Trimming at V came to 2 bases and at J to 4 bases, leaving 10 bases not matched to a gene. The CDR3 loop reads CASSFNGLAGDVADTQYF. The CDR3 bases are TGCGCCAGCAGCTTCAACGGACTAGCGGGAGATGTTGCAGATACGCAGTATTTT.

V is TRBV28 and J is TRBJ2-7; 8 bases match TRBD1. J lost 2 bases, V lost 11 bases, and 5 bases had no gene match. Per germline, CDR1 MDHEN and CDR2 SYDVKM. This CDR3 comprises 12 residues. CDR3 residues: CAGGTGAYEQYF. The CDR3 DNA sequence: TGTGCCGGCGGGACAGGTGCCTACGAGCAGTACTTC.

The V and J genes are TRBV5-4 and TRBJ2-7, with a possible D match to TRBD2 (5 bases). This CDR3 is built from 15 residues. V was trimmed by 2 bases and J by 6 bases, leaving 18 bases between them. Per germline, CDR1 SGHNT and CDR2 YYREEE (reference sequence). CDR3 protein: CASSFGPTTSGEQYF. The DNA of the CDR3 is TGTGCCAGCAGCTTCGGGCCGACTACAAGCGGCGAGCAGTACTTC.

The J gene is TRBJ2-5, the V gene TRBV10-1; D might be TRBD1 (6 bases). Germline assignment: CDR1 WNHNN and CDR2 SYGVQD (reference sequence). The CDR3 is 16 amino acids. Trimming cost V 0 bases and J 5 bases, with 16 bases left between them. CDR3 in DNA: TGCGCCAGCAGTGAGTCGGGGGCTCAACCCAGGGAGACCCAGTACTTC. The encoded protein is CASSESGAQPRETQYF.

This sequence joins TRBV5-1 and TRBJ2-7; no firm D call. The germline V gene encodes CDR1 SGHRS and CDR2 YFSETQ. V was pared by 0 bases and J by 3 bases, with 10 bases between. The CDR3 is made up of 14 amino acids. CDR3 sequence: CASSLEAYLYEQYF. In DNA, the CDR3 is TGCGCCAGCAGCTTGGAAGCGTACCTCTACGAGCAGTACTTC.

The CDR3 DNA sequence: TGTGCCAGCAGTCTCGGCCGTGCTCCGCAGGGCCACTATGGCTACACCTTC. Its translation is CASSLGRAPQGHYGYTF. This sequence joins TRBV27 and TRBJ1-2; D is possibly TRBD1 (5 bases). Trimming cost V 5 bases and J 3 bases, with 22 bases left between them. The germline CDR1 and CDR2 sequences are MNHEY and SMNVEV (reference sequence). The CDR3 is 17 amino acids.

There are a few counts of this clone. The V gene is TRBV5-1, the J gene TRBJ2-5; 7 bases map to TRBD1. The CDR3 consists of 14 residues. Germline CDR1 and CDR2: SGHRS and YFSETQ. With 4 bases clipped from V and 3 bases from J, the junction kept 6 bases outside the gene matches. The DNA for the CDR3 is TGCGCCAGCAGCCTCGGGACAGCTAAAGAGACCCAGTACTTC. It yields the protein CASSLGTAKETQYF.